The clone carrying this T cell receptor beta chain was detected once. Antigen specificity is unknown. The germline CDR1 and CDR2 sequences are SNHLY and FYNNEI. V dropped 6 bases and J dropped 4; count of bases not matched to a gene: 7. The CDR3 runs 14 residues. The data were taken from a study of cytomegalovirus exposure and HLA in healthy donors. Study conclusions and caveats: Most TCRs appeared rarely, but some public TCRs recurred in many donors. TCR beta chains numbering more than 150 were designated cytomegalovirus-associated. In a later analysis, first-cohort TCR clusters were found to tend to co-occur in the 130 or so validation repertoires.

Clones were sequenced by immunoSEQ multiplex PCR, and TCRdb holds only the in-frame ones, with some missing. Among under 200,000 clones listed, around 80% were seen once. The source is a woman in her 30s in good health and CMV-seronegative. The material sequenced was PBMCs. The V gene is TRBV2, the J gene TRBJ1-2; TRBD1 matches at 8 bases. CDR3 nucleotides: TGTGCCAGCAGACAGACAGGGGCACTCTATGGCTACACCTTC. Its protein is CASRQTGALYGYTF.